These 13 T cell receptor beta chains were sequenced from one sample in a study of cytomegalovirus exposure and HLA in healthy donors. Amplification used 60 Vbeta primers and 13 Jbeta primers. Data came from immunoSEQ multiplex PCR; TCRdb stores just in-frame clones and leaves some out. This table has 70,000 to 90,000 clones, around 83% appearing once. What was sequenced was PBMCs. These receptors all stem from a man in his 70s in good health and CMV-seropositive.

The chain is built from TRBV28 and TRBJ2-7; TRBD2 aligns across 8 bases. The CDR3 runs to 15 residues. CDR1 and CDR2 from the germline V gene are MDHEN and SYDVKM. V lost 5 bases, J lost 0 bases, and 6 bases stayed unmatched. As DNA, the CDR3 is TGTGCCAGCAGTCTACCCGGGACTAGCTCCTACGAGCAGTACTTC. Protein product: CASSLPGTSSYEQYF.

This sequence joins TRBV6-1 and TRBJ2-1; 11 positions agree with TRBD2. CDR1 is MNHNS, CDR2 SASEGT, per germline. The junction had 3 bases not matched to a gene; V was cut back by 2 bases and J by 6 bases. The CDR3 is 15 amino acids. CDR3 nucleotides: TGTGCCAGCAGTGAACCTAGCGGGAGGACCAATGAGCAGTTCTTC. Encoded protein: CASSEPSGRTNEQFF.

CDR3 amino acids: CASSYGRGGTDTQYF. The CDR3 DNA follows: TGTGCCAGCAGTTACGGGCGGGGGGGCACAGATACGCAGTATTTT. The V call is TRBV6-6, the J call TRBJ2-3, with 8 positions matching TRBD2. The germline V gene has CDR1 MNHNY and CDR2 SVGAGI (reference sequence). The CDR3 has 15 amino acids. V lost 2 bases and J lost 1; bases outside the gene matches: 2.

The chain has TRBV6-6 and TRBJ1-1; 11 positions match TRBD1. With V trimmed by 7 bases and J by 4 bases, 11 bases remained unmatched. This CDR3 region has 16 residues. Germline CDR1 MNHNY, CDR2 SVGAGI (reference sequence). CDR3 loop: CASTKGQGAEGTEAFF. The CDR3 bases are TGTGCCAGCACCAAAGGACAGGGGGCGGAGGGCACTGAAGCTTTCTTT.

The gene calls are TRBV5-4 and TRBJ2-3; D gene uncertain. The germline gives CDR1 SGHNT, CDR2 YYREEE (reference sequence). The CDR3 extends over 14 amino acids. Trimming took 5 bases from V and 1 from J, leaving 11 bases between them. CDR3: CASSLSSGTDTQYF. CDR3 sequence (DNA): TGTGCCAGCAGTCTATCCAGCGGCACAGATACGCAGTATTTT.

The chain joins TRBV10-3 to TRBJ1-6; D might be TRBD1 (6 bases). The germline V gene encodes CDR1 ENHRY and CDR2 SYGVKD. The CDR3 is made up of 13 amino acids. Trimming took 8 bases from V and 5 from J, leaving 10 bases between them. DNA of the CDR3: TGTGCCATCTCAGGGGCTAATAATTCACCCCTCCACTTT. Its translation is CAISGANNSPLHF.

The V and J genes are TRBV6-4 and TRBJ2-2, with a weak D call TRBD1 (6 bases). Germline V gene sequence: CDR1 MRHNA, CDR2 SNTAGT. V lost 2 bases to trimming and J lost 3 bases, with 13 bases between them. The CDR3 covers 16 residues. DNA for the CDR3: TGTGCCAGCAGTGACCTAACAGGGCGGGACACCGGGGAGCTGTTTTTT. Its translation: CASSDLTGRDTGELFF.

The chain combines TRBV7-9 with TRBJ2-7; possibly TRBD1 for D (5 bases). The germline V and J ends were trimmed by 1 base and 1 base, with 8 bases remaining between them. The CDR3 loop spans 14 amino acids. Germline lookup yields CDR1 SEHNR and CDR2 FQNEAQ (reference sequence). This chain's CDR3 is CASSLGTGSYEQYF. The CDR3 DNA reads TGTGCCAGCAGCTTAGGTACAGGTTCCTACGAGCAGTACTTC.

The rearrangement joins TRBV5-4 to TRBJ2-1, with 11 bases matching TRBD2. The length of the CDR3 is 14 residues. CDR1 and CDR2 (germline): SGHNT, YYREEE (reference sequence). The trim removed 4 bases at V and 9 bases at J, leaving 6 bases unmatched. CDR3: CASSPSGGMGEQFF. CDR3 nucleotide sequence: TGTGCCAGCAGCCCTAGCGGGGGGATGGGTGAGCAGTTCTTC.

The rearrangement uses TRBV5-1 and TRBJ2-5; 9 bases align to TRBD2. The germline V gene has CDR1 SGHRS and CDR2 YFSETQ. This CDR3 comprises 16 residues. J lost 3 bases, V lost 4 bases, and 10 bases had no gene match. Written as DNA, the CDR3 is TGCGCCAGCAGCCCGGGCAGCGGGAGGCGGGAAGAGACCCAGTACTTC. This gives the protein CASSPGSGRREETQYF.

V gene TRBV30 combines with J gene TRBJ2-1, with D maybe TRBD2 (6 bases). V was clipped by 7 bases and J by 2 bases, with 9 bases between them. CDR3 length equals 12 residues. CDR1 is GTSNPN, CDR2 SVGIG, per germline (reference sequence). The CDR3 DNA is TGTGCCTTAGCGGTTACCTACAATGAGCAGTTCTTC. This sequence encodes CALAVTYNEQFF.

The rearrangement links TRBV10-3 to TRBJ2-5; 11 nucleotides agree with TRBD2. The junction had 7 bases not matched to a gene; V was cut back by 6 bases and J by 4 bases. CDR3 length equals 15 residues. Looked up from germline, CDR1 is ENHRY and CDR2 is SYGVKD. The CDR3 reads CAISTGTSGGETQYF. The CDR3 region has the DNA TGTGCCATCAGCACCGGGACTAGCGGCGGAGAGACCCAGTACTTC.

The J gene is TRBJ2-2, the V gene TRBV2, with D hard to call. The CDR3 spans 15 residues. In germline, CDR1 is SNHLY, CDR2 FYNNEI. V was trimmed by 6 bases and J by 1 base, leaving 12 bases between them. The CDR3 reads CASRPRSLNTGELFF. The CDR3 DNA sequence: TGTGCCAGCAGGCCCAGGTCATTGAACACCGGGGAGCTGTTTTTT.